This TCR beta chain came from a study of prognosis after radiotherapy for stage I lung cancer. Study background: Individuals diagnosed with stage I non-small cell lung cancer underwent enrollment between April 2018 and 2019. Study outcomes and limitations: Clone counts measured for unique TCRs fell after stereotactic body radiation therapy, median roughly 9,900 versus 7,200.

Points on this clonotype: What it binds is unknown.

The germline CDR1 and CDR2 sequences are KGHSH and LQKENI. The CDR3 is made up of 14 amino acids. V lost 2 bases and J 6 bases, leaving 10 bases between the germline ends. Genomic DNA provided the template from which TCR beta CDR3 was amplified by two-round multiplex PCR. Primers targeting each individual TRBV and TRBJ gene were applied in first-round PCR. Using its own MiXCR run on the multiplex PCR reads, TCRdb lists one record per CDR3 protein. Found here are 9,500 to 14,000 distinct CDR3 sequences, roughly a third of them singletons; the top ten hold roughly 50%. This receptor was obtained from a donor over 45 with non-small cell lung cancer. V gene TRBV18 combines with J gene TRBJ2-2, with a weak D call TRBD1 (6 bases). The sequencing here drew on PBMCs, taken before or after stereotactic body radiation therapy (not recorded which). CDR3 nucleotide sequence: TGTGCCAGCTCACCAGGGGGCGCTTCCGGGGAGCTGTTTTTT. Translating gives CASSPGGASGELFF.